Listed here is a single T cell receptor (beta chain). The data belong to a study of shared clonotypes between healthy human individuals. TCRdb's copy holds only in-frame clones and misses some; the assay was immunoSEQ multiplex PCR. This sample yields 850,000 to 1,200,000 clones, of which about 75% are seen a single time; about 1.4% belongs to the top ten. Germline values: CDR1 SGHTS, CDR2 YDEGEE. The CDR3 has 14 residues. V was clipped by 1 base and J by 0 bases, with 5 bases between them. The TCR was taken from a man aged 18 to 30 in good health. The rearrangement uses TRBV5-8 and TRBJ1-3; D uncertain. Sample: memory CD4+ T cells sorted from blood. Subset noted: CD45RA-negative fraction. CDR3 in DNA: TGTGCCAGCAGCTTGTTAGGCTCTGGAAACACCATATATTTT. It translates to CASSLLGSGNTIYF. The complete variable domain, with remaining parts taken from reference TRBV5-8 and TRBJ1-3, reads EAGVTQSPTHLIKTRGQQATLRCSPISGHTSVYWYQQALGLGLQFLLWYDEGEERNRGNFPPRFSGRQFPNYSSELNVNALELEDSALYLCASSLLGSGNTIYFGEGSWLTVV.